The 10 T cell receptor beta chains presented below share a single source sample, sequenced in a study of molecular identifiers for immune sequencing clone quantification. TCRdb reprocessed the PCR reads with MiXCR, giving one entry per CDR3 protein. The data show more than 450,000 distinct CDR3 sequences, around 21% seen once. The material sequenced was naive CD8+ T cells from blood, with Jurkat cell RNA spiked in. Subset described: FACS-sorted CD8+CD4-CCR7+CD45RA+ naive T cells. Every receptor here comes from a human donor in good health. Some libraries in this study had Jurkat cell RNA spiked in.

This clonotype was recorded many times. This sequence joins TRBV7-2 and TRBJ2-5, with D possibly being TRBD1 or TRBD2 (5 bases each). Trimming stripped 1 base from V and 5 bases from J, with 11 bases between. Germline V gene lookup returns CDR1 SGHTA and CDR2 FQGNSA. The CDR3 covers 14 residues. CDR3 in DNA: TGTGCCAGCAGCTTAGTCGGGACGGAGGAGACCCAGTACTTC. Its translation is CASSLVGTEETQYF.

This clonotype was seen many times. Here the CDR3 reads CSVGEGSPYEQYF. In nucleotides, the CDR3 is TGCAGCGTCGGGGAGGGATCCCCCTACGAGCAGTACTTC. The genes are TRBV29-1 and TRBJ2-7; 7 nucleotides match TRBD2. CDR1 is SQVTM, CDR2 ANQGSEA, per germline. J was trimmed by 2 bases and V by 6 bases; bases with no gene match: 7. The CDR3 extends over 13 amino acids.

Many counts were recorded for this clonotype. The chain has TRBV19 and TRBJ2-7, with D possibly being TRBD1 or TRBD2 (5 bases each). CDR1 and CDR2 (germline): LNHDA, SQIVND (reference sequence). The CDR3 consists of 14 residues. V lost 5 bases, J lost 2 bases, and 13 bases lay in between. The chain's CDR3 is CASSLPGRTYEQYF. The CDR3 nucleotides are TGTGCCAGTAGTCTTCCGGGACGGACCTACGAGCAGTACTTC.

V and J are TRBV27 and TRBJ2-7; no reliable D call. V was cut by 2 bases and J by 5 bases, with 13 bases left in between. Germline V gene lookup returns CDR1 MNHEY and CDR2 SMNVEV (reference sequence). The CDR3 runs to 14 residues. The CDR3 region has the DNA TGTGCCAGCAGTTTAAGGGCCCCGGACCACGAGCAGTACTTC. Translation: CASSLRAPDHEQYF.

This sequence joins TRBV11-1 and TRBJ2-5; D is perhaps TRBD2 (6 bases). This CDR3 spans 14 amino acids. Germline V gene sequence: CDR1 SGHAT, CDR2 FQDESV (reference sequence). Trimming stripped 1 base from V and 4 bases from J, with 10 bases between. CDR3 sequence reads: CASSLVMGGETQYF. The CDR3 DNA reads TGTGCCAGCAGCTTAGTTATGGGGGGAGAGACCCAGTACTTC. The variable domain in full, with the rest retrieved from reference TRBV11-1 and TRBJ2-5, is EAEVAQSPRYKITEKSQAVAFWCDPISGHATLYWYRQILGQGPELLVQFQDESVVDDSQLPKDRFSAERLKGVDSTLKIQPAELGDSAMYLCASSLVMGGETQYFGPGTRLLVL.

There are many counts of this clonotype. This sequence joins TRBV20-1 and TRBJ2-1, with 9 positions matching TRBD2. Germline V gives CDR1 DFQATT, CDR2 SNEGSKA (reference sequence). CDR3 size: 15 residues. J gave up 4 bases and V 6 bases, and 10 bases lay outside the gene matches. The CDR3 loop is CSADSGLAIYNEQFF. The CDR3 nucleotides are TGCAGTGCCGACTCTGGACTAGCGATATACAATGAGCAGTTCTTC.

This clonotype was observed many times. The rearrangement uses TRBV4-1 and TRBJ1-1, with 10 bases lining up with TRBD1. Germline lookup yields CDR1 MGHRA and CDR2 YSYEKL. The trim removed 0 bases at V and 11 bases at J, leaving 9 bases unmatched. The CDR3 runs to 15 residues. The CDR3: CASSQDPGTGEKAFF. The CDR3 region has the DNA TGCGCCAGCAGCCAAGATCCCGGGACAGGGGAGAAGGCTTTCTTT.

Note on this clonotype: This could be a read error, since a much larger clone is one nucleotide away. This chain joins TRBV4-3 and TRBJ2-2, with a tentative D call TRBD2 (6 bases). The CDR3 runs 16 residues. The germline V gene has CDR1 LGHNA and CDR2 YSLEER. CDR3 nucleotides: TGCGCCAGCAGCCAAGATGAGGCGACGAACACCGGGGGGCTGTTTTTT. It yields the protein CASSQDEATNTGGLFF.

The chain employs TRBV13 and TRBJ2-1, with 15 bases aligning to TRBD2. Germline CDR1 PRHDT, CDR2 FYEKMQ (reference sequence). Trimming at V came to 5 bases and at J to 8 bases, leaving 7 bases not matched to a gene. The CDR3 has 16 residues. Written as DNA, the CDR3 is TGTGCCAGCAGCCCACCCGGACTAGCGGGAGGGCATGAGCAGTTCTTC. As protein: CASSPPGLAGGHEQFF.

The chain uses TRBV15 and TRBJ2-7, with 8 bases matching TRBD1. The germline V gene has CDR1 LNHNV and CDR2 YYDKDF (reference sequence). Losses at the gene ends were 4 bases for V and 4 bases for J; bases not matched to a gene: 9. This CDR3 has 15 residues. The CDR3 nucleotides read TGTGCCACCAGCACCCGACAGGGGAATGAGTACGAGCAGTACTTC. Translation: CATSTRQGNEYEQYF.